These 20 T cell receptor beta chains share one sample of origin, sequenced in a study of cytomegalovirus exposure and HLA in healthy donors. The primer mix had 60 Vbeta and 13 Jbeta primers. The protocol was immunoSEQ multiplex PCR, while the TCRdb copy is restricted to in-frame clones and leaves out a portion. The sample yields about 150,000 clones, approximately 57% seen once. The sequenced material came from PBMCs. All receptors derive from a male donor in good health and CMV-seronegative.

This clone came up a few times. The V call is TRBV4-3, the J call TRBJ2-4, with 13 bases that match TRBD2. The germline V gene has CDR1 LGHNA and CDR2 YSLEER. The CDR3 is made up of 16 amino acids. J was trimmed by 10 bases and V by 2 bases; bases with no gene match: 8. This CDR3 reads CASSQQTSGGALIQYF. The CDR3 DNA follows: TGCGCCAGCAGCCAACAAACTAGCGGGGGGGCCTTAATTCAGTACTTC.

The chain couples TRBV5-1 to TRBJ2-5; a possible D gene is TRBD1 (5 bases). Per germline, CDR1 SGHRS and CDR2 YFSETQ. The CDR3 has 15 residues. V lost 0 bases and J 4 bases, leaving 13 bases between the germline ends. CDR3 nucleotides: TGCGCCAGCAGCTTGGATATCGGCCAGGGAGAGACCCAGTACTTC. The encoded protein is CASSLDIGQGETQYF.

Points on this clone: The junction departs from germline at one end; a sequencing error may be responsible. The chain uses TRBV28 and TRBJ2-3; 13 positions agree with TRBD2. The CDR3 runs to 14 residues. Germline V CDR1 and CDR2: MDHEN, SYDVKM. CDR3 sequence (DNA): TGTGCCAGCAGCCCTTCCCCGGGACTAGCGGGGAGGAATTTT. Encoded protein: CASSPSPGLAGRNF.

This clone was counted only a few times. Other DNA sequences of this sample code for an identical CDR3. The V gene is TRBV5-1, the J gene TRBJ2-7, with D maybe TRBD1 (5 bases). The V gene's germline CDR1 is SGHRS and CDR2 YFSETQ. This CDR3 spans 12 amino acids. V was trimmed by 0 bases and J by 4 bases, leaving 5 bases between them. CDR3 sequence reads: CASSLDRYEQYF. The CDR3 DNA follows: TGCGCCAGCAGCTTGGACAGGTACGAGCAGTACTTC.

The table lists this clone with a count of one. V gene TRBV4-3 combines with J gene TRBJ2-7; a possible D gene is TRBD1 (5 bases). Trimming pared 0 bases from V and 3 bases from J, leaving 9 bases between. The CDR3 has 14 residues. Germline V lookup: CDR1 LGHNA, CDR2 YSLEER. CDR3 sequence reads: CASSQDEGVYEQYF. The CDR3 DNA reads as TGCGCCAGCAGCCAAGATGAAGGGGTCTACGAGCAGTACTTC.

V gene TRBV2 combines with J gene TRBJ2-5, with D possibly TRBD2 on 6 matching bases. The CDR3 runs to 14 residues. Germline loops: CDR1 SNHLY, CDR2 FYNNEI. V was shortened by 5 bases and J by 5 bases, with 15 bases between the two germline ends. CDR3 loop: CASSPFGTWETQYF. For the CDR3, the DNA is TGTGCCAGCAGTCCCTTTGGGACTTGGGAGACCCAGTACTTC.

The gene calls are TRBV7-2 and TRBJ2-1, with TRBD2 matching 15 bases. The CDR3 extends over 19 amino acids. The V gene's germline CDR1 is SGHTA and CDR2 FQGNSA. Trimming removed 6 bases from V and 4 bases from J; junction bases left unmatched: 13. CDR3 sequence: CASSQRARTSGGVYNEQFF. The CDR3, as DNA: TGTGCCAGCAGTCAGAGAGCCCGGACTAGCGGGGGGGTATACAATGAGCAGTTCTTC. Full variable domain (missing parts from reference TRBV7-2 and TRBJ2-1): GAGVSQSPSNKVTEKGKDVELRCDPISGHTALYWYRQSLGQGLEFLIYFQGNSAPDKSGLPSDRFSAERTGGSVSTLTIQRTQQEDSAVYLCASSQRARTSGGVYNEQFFGPGTRLTVL.

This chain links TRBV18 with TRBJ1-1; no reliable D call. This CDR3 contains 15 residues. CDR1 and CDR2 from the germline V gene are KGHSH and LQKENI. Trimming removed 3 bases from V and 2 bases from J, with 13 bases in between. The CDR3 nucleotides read TGTGCCAGCTCACCCCCGGGTCACCTAAACACTGAAGCTTTCTTT. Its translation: CASSPPGHLNTEAFF.

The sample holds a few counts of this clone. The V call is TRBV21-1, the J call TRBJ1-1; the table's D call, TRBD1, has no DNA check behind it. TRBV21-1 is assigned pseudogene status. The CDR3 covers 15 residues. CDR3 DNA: TGTGCCAGCAGCAAAGTGCTGCCGGACAAAACTGAAGCTTTCTTT. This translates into CASSKVLPDKTEAFF.

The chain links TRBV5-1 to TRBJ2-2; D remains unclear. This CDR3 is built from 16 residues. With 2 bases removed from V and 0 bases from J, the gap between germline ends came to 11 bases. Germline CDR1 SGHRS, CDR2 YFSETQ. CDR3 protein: CASSFGLGTNTGELFF. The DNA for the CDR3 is TGCGCCAGCAGCTTTGGCCTTGGCACGAACACCGGGGAGCTGTTTTTT.

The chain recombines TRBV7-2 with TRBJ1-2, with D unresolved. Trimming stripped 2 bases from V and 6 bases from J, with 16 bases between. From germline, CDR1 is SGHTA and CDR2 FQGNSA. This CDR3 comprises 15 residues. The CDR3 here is CASSLSGGAFNGYTF. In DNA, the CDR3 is TGTGCCAGCAGCTTATCCGGCGGAGCCTTTAATGGCTACACCTTC. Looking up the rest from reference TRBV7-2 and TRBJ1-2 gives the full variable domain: GAGVSQSPSNKVTEKGKDVELRCDPISGHTALYWYRQSLGQGLEFLIYFQGNSAPDKSGLPSDRFSAERTGGSVSTLTIQRTQQEDSAVYLCASSLSGGAFNGYTFGSGTRLTVV.

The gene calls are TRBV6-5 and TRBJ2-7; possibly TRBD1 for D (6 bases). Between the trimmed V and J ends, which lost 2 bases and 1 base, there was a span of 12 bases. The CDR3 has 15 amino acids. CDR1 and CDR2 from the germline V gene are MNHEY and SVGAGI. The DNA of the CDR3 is TGTGCCAGCAGTTACCAGGTCAGGGGTTCCTACGAGCAGTACTTC. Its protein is CASSYQVRGSYEQYF.

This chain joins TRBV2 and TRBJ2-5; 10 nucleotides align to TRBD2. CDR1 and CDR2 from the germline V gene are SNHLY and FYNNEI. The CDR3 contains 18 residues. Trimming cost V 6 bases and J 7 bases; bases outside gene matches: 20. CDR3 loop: CASSGALWASGGLPTQYF. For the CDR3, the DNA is TGTGCCAGCAGCGGCGCTTTATGGGCTAGCGGGGGTCTTCCGACCCAGTACTTC.

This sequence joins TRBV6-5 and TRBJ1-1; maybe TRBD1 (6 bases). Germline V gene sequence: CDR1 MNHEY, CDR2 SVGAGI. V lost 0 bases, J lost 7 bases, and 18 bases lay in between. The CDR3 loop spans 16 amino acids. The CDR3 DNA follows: TGTGCCAGCAGTTACTCGTACCCGGACAGATATTTTGAAGCTTTCTTT. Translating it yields CASSYSYPDRYFEAFF.

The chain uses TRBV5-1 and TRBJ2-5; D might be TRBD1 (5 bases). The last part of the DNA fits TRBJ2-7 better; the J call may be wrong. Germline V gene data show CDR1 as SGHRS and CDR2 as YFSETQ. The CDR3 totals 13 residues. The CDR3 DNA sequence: TGCGCCAGCACCCCAGGGCAGGGCGGCGAGCAGTACTTC. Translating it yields CASTPGQGGEQYF.

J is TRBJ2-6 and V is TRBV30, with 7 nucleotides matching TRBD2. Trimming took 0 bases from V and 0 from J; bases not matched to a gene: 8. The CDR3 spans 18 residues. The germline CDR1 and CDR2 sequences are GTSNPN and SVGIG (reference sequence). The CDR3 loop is CAWSVLMGGISGANVLTF. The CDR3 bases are TGTGCCTGGAGTGTACTGATGGGGGGGATCTCTGGGGCCAACGTCCTGACTTTC. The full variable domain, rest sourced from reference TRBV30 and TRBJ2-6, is SQTIHQWPATLVQPVGSPLSLECTVEGTSNPNLYWYRQAAGRGLQLLFYSVGIGQISSEVPQNLSASRPQDRQFILSSKKLLLSDSGFYLCAWSVLMGGISGANVLTFGAGSRLTVL.

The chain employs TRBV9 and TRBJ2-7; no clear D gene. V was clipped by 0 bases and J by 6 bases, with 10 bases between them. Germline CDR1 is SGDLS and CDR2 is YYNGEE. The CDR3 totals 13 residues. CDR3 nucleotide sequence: TGTGCCAGCAGCGTAGCGGGTTCGATCGAGCAGTACTTC. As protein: CASSVAGSIEQYF.

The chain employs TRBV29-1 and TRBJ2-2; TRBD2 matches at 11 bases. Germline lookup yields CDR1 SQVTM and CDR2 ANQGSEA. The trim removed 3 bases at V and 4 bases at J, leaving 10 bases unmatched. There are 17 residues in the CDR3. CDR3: CSVESLAGGPGTGELFF. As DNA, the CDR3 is TGCAGCGTTGAGTCCCTAGCGGGGGGCCCGGGCACCGGGGAGCTGTTTTTT.

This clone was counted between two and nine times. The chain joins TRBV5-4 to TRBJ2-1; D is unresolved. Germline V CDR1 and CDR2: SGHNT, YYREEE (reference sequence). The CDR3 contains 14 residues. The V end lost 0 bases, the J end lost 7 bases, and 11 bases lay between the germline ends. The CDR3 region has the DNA TGTGCCAGCAGCTTGGCGGGTGCCCCGAATGAGCAGTTCTTC. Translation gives CASSLAGAPNEQFF.

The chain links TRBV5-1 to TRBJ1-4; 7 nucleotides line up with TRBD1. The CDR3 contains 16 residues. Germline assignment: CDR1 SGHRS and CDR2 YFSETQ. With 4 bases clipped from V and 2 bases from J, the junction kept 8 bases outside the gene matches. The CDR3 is CASSRDSGGTNEKLFF. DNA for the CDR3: TGCGCCAGCAGCCGGGACTCAGGGGGGACTAATGAAAAACTGTTTTTT. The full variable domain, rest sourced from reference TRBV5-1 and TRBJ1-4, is KAGVTQTPRYLIKTRGQQVTLSCSPISGHRSVSWYQQTPGQGLQFLFEYFSETQRNKGNFPGRFSGRQFSNSRSEMNVSTLELGDSALYLCASSRDSGGTNEKLFFGSGTQLSVL.